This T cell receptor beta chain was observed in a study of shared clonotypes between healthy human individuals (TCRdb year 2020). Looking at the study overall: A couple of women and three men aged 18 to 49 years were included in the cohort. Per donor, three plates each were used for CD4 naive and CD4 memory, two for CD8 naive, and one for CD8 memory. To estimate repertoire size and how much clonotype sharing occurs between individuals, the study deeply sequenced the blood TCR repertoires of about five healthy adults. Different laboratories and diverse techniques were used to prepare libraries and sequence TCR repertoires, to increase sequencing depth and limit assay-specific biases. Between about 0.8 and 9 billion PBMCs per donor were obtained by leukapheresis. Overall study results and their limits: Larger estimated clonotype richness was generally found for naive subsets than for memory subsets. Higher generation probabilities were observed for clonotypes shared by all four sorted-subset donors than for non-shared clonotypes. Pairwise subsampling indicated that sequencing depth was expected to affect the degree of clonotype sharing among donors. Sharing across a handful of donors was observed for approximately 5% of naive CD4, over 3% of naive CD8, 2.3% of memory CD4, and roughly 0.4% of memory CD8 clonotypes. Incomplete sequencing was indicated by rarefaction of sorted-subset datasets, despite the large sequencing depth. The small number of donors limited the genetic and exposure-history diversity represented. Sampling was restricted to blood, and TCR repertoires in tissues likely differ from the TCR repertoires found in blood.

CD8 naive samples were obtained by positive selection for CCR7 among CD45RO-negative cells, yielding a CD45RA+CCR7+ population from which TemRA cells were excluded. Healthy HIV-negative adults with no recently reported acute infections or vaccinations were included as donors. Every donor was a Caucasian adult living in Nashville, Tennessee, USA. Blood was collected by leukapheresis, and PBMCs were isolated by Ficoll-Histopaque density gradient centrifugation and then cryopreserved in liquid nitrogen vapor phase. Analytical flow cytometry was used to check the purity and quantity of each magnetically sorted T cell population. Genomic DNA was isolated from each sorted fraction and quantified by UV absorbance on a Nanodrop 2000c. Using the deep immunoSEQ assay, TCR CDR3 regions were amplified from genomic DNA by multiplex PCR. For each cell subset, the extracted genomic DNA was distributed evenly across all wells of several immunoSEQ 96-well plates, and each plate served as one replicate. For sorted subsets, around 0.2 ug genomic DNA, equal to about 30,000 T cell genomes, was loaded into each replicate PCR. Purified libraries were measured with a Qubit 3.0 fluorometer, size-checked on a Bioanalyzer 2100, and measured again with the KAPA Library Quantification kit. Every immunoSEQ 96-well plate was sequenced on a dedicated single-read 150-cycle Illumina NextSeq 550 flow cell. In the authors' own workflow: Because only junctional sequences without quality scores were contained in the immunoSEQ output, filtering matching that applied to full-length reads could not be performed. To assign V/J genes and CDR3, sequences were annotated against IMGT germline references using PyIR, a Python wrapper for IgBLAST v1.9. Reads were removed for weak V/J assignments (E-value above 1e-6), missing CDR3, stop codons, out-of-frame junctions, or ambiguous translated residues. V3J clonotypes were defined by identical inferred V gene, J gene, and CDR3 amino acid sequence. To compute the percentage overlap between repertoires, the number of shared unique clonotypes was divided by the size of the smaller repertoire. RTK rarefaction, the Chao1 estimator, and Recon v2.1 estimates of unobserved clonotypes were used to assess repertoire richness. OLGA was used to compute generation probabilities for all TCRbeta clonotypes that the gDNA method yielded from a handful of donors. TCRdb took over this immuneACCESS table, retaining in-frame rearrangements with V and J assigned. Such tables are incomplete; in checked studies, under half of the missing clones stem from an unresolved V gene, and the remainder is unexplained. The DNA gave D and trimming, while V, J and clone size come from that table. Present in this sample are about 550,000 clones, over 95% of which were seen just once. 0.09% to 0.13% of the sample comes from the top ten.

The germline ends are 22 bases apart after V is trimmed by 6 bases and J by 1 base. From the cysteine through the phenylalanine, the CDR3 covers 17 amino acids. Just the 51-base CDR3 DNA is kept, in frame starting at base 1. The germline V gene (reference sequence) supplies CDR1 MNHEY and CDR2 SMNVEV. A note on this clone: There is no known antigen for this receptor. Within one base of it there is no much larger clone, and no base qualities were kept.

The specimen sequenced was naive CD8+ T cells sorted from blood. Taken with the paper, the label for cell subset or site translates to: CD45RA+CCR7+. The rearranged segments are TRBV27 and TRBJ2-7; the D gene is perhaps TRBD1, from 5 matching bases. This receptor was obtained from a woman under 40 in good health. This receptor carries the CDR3 CASSPYMRDDSSYEQYF. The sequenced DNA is TGTGCCAGCAGCCCTTACATGAGAGATGACAGTTCCTACGAGCAGTACTTC.